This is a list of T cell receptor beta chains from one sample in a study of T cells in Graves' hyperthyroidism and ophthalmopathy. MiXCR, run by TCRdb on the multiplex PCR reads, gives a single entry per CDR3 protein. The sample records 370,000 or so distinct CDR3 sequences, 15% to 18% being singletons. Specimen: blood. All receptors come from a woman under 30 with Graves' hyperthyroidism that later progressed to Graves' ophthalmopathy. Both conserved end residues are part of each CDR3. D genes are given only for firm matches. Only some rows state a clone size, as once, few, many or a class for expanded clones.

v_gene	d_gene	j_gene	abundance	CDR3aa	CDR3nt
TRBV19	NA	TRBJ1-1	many	CASSQFLGTVNTEAFF	TGTGCCAGTTCACAATTTTTAGGGACGGTGAACACTGAAGCTTTCTTT
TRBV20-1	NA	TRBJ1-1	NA	CSATLGGGGEIMNTEAFF	TGCAGTGCTACCCTCGGGGGGGGGGGCGAAATAATGAACACTGAAGCTTTCTTT
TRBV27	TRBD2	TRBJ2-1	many	CASSTSGDYNEQFF	TGTGCCAGCAGCACTAGCGGAGACTACAATGAGCAGTTCTTC
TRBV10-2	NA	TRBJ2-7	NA	CASSEGTGYEQYF	TGCGCCAGCAGTGAAGGGACGGGCTACGAGCAGTACTTC
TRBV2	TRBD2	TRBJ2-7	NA	CASSGTSGGYEQYF	TGTGCCAGCAGTGGGACTAGCGGAGGCTACGAGCAGTACTTC
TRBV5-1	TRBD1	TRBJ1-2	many	CASIQFPGTGHGYTF	TGCGCCAGCATCCAATTTCCAGGGACAGGGCACGGCTACACCTTC
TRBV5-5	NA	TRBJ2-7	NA	CASSPTMNSYEQYF	TGTGCCAGCAGCCCGACAATGAACTCCTACGAGCAGTACTTC
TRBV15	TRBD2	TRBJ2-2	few	CATSRGLAGARVGELFF	TGTGCCACCAGCCGAGGACTAGCGGGAGCCCGGGTAGGGGAGCTGTTTTTT
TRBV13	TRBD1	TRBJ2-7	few	CASSSTGEQGYEQYF	TGTGCCAGCAGCTCTACAGGGGAACAGGGCTACGAGCAGTACTTC
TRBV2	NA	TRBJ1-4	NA	CASRSPDDNEKLFF	TGTGCCAGCCGATCCCCGGACGATAATGAAAAACTGTTTTTT
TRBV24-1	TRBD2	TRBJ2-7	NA	CATRPGTSGTYEQYF	TGTGCCACCAGGCCGGGGACTAGCGGGACCTACGAGCAGTACTTC